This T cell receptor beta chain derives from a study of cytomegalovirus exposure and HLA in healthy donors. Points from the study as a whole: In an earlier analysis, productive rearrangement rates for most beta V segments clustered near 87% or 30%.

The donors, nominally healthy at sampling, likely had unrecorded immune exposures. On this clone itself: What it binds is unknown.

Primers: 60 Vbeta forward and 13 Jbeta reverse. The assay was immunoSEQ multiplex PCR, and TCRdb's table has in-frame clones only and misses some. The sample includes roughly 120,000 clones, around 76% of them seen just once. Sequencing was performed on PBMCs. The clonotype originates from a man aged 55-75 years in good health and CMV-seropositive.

CDR3 in DNA: TGTGCCAGCGCCGGGGTGGGCAACAATCAGCCCCAGCATTTT. This codes for CASAGVGNNQPQHF. The V and J genes are TRBV5-5 and TRBJ1-5; D is uncertain. With 7 bases removed from V and 3 bases from J, the gap between germline ends came to 14 bases. The germline CDR1 and CDR2 sequences are SGHKS and YYEKEE (reference sequence). The CDR3 runs to 14 residues.